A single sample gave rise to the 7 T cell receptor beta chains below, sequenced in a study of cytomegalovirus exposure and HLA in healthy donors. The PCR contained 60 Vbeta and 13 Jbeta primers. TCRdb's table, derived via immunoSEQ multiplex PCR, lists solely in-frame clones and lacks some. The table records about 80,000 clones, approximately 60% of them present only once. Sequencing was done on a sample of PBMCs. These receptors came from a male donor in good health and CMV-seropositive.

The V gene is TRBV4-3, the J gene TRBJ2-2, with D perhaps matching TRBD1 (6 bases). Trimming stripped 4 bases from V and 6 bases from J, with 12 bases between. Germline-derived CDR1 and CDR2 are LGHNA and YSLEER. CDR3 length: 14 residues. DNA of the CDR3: TGCGCCAGCAGCCCGGGACACGGCGCCGGGGAGCTGTTTTTT. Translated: CASSPGHGAGELFF.

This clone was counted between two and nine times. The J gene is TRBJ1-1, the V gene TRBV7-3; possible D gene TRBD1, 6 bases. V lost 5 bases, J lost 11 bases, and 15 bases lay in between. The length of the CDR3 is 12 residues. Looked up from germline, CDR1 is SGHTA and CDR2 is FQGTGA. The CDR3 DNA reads TGTGCCAGCAGCCCGTCGGGACAAGAGGCTTTCTTT. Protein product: CASSPSGQEAFF.

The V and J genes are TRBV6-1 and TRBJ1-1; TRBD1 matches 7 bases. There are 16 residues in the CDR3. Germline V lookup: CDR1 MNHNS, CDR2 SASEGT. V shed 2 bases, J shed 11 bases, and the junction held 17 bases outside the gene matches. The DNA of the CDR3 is TGTGCCAGCAGTGAAATCCGACAGGGCTTCCGACAATGGGCTTTCTTT. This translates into CASSEIRQGFRQWAFF.

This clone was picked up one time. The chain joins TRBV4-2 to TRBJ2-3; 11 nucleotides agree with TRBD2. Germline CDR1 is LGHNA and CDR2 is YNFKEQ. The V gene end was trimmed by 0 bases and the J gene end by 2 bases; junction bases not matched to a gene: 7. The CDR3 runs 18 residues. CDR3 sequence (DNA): TGTGCCAGCAGCCAAGAGACTAGCGGGGTGGGGATCACAGATACGCAGTATTTT. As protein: CASSQETSGVGITDTQYF.

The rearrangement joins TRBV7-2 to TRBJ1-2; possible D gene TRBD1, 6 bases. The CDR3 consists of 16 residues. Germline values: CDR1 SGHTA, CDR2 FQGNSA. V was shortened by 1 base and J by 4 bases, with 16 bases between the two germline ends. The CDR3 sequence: CASSLGGLGASYGYTF. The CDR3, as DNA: TGTGCCAGCAGCTTAGGTGGGTTGGGGGCGAGCTATGGCTACACCTTC.

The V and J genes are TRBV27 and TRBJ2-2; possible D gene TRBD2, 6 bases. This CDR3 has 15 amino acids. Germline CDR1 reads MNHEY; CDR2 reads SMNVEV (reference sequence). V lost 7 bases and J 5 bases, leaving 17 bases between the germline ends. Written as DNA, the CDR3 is TGTGCCAGCAATTTCCGGGACTCACTAACCGGGGAGCTGTTTTTT. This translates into CASNFRDSLTGELFF.

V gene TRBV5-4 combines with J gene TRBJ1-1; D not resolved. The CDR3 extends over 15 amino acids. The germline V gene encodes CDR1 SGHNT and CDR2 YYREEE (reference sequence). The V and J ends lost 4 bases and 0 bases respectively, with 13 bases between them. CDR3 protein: CASSTEGSLNTEAFF. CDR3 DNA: TGTGCCAGCAGCACAGAAGGCTCCCTGAACACTGAAGCTTTCTTT.